Presented here are 12 T cell receptor beta chains from one specimen sequenced in a study of cytomegalovirus exposure and HLA in healthy donors. With 60 Vbeta and 13 Jbeta primers, the PCR was carried out. TCRdb's table, derived via immunoSEQ multiplex PCR, lists solely in-frame clones and lacks some. The data contain 130,000 to 150,000 clones, roughly 76% of them singletons. The specimen was PBMCs. The receptors were sampled from a human donor in good health.

V usage is TRBV29-1 and J usage is TRBJ2-2; 16 nucleotides align to TRBD2. Germline V gene data show CDR1 as SQVTM and CDR2 as ANQGSEA. The CDR3 covers 17 residues. J lost 5 bases, V lost 6 bases, and 9 bases had no gene match. CDR3 sequence reads: CSVPGLAGGHKTGELFF. In nucleotides, the CDR3 is TGCAGCGTCCCGGGACTAGCGGGGGGGCACAAAACCGGGGAGCTGTTTTTT.

The chain links TRBV7-8 to TRBJ1-6, with TRBD1 identical over 8 bases. V lost 5 bases, J lost 7 bases, and 7 bases stayed unmatched. This CDR3 is built from 15 residues. Germline CDR1 and CDR2: SGHVS and FQNEAQ. CDR3 in DNA: TGTGCCAGCAGCAAGCGGACAGGGCCAAATTCACCCCTCCACTTT. Translated: CASSKRTGPNSPLHF.

This clone was counted a few times. The chain joins TRBV5-6 to TRBJ1-2; D might be TRBD1 (5 bases). CDR3 length: 13 amino acids. The ends were cut back, 4 bases at V and 6 bases at J, with 13 bases in the middle. Germline lookup yields CDR1 SGHDT and CDR2 YYEEEE. The CDR3 sequence: CASSLGHPDGYTF. DNA of the CDR3: TGTGCCAGCAGCCTCGGACATCCTGATGGCTACACCTTC.

V usage is TRBV5-6 and J usage is TRBJ2-1; 7 bases are a match to TRBD1. J gave up 4 bases and V 4 bases, and 11 bases lay outside the gene matches. The CDR3 sequence is 16 residues long. Germline values: CDR1 SGHDT, CDR2 YYEEEE. DNA for the CDR3: TGTGCCAGCAGCACGGGACAGCTAAGATGGTACAATGAGCAGTTCTTC. This translates into CASSTGQLRWYNEQFF. The full variable domain, with the rest looked up from reference TRBV5-6 and TRBJ2-1, is DAGVTQSPTHLIKTRGQQVTLRCSPKSGHDTVSWYQQALGQGPQFIFQYYEEEERQRGNFPDRFSGHQFPNYSSELNVNALLLGDSALYLCASSTGQLRWYNEQFFGPGTRLTVL.

With regard to this clone: One junction end disagrees with the germline gene, perhaps due to a read error. Different DNA sequences within this sample yield the same CDR3. The V call is TRBV7-9, the J call TRBJ2-7; 11 nucleotides line up with TRBD2. The CDR3 has 17 amino acids. CDR1 is SEHNR, CDR2 FQNEAQ, per germline (reference sequence). The CDR3 DNA reads as TGTGCCAGCAGCTTAGCACTAGCGGGAGTCGTCGGGTACGAGCAGTACTTT. Its translation: CASSLALAGVVGYEQYF.

This clone showed up just once. This chain connects TRBV9 to TRBJ2-3; TRBD1 matches 7 bases. The CDR3 length is 17 residues. After removal of 3 bases from V and 0 bases from J, the junction contained 10 bases not matched to a gene. Per germline, CDR1 SGDLS and CDR2 YYNGEE. The CDR3 DNA follows: TGTGCCAGCAGCGGTAGACAGGGATACTCTAGCACAGATACGCAGTATTTT. It encodes CASSGRQGYSSTDTQYF.

This clone was counted many times. This rearrangement joins TRBV2 to TRBJ1-1, with D uncertain. The germline V and J ends were trimmed by 3 bases and 0 bases, with 8 bases remaining between them. Per germline, CDR1 SNHLY and CDR2 FYNNEI. The CDR3 runs to 14 residues. For the CDR3, the DNA is TGTGCCAGCAGTGACCCTACCATGAACACTGAAGCTTTCTTT. Translating gives CASSDPTMNTEAFF.

The table lists this clone with a few counts. The genes are TRBV5-6 and TRBJ2-5, with 7 bases lining up with TRBD1. Near its end, the DNA agrees better with TRBJ2-7, so the J call may be wrong. Per germline, CDR1 SGHDT and CDR2 YYEEEE. The CDR3 runs to 14 residues. CDR3 region: CASSLQGLGYEQYF. CDR3 DNA: TGTGCCAGCAGTCTACAGGGGTTAGGGTACGAGCAGTACTTC.

The chain links TRBV10-2 to TRBJ2-2; 10 bases fit TRBD2. Germline V lookup: CDR1 WSHSY, CDR2 SAAADI. The CDR3 contains 16 residues. V shed 6 bases, J shed 1 base, and the junction held 5 bases outside the gene matches. The CDR3 protein is CASSVAGGGNTGELFF. DNA for the CDR3: TGCGCCAGCAGCGTAGCGGGAGGCGGGAACACCGGGGAGCTGTTTTTT.

A single count supports this clone. J is TRBJ2-1 and V is TRBV11-3; 10 positions match TRBD2. V trimming: 7 bases; J trimming: 3 bases; junction bases outside the gene matches: 9. The length of the CDR3 is 16 residues. The germline gives CDR1 SGHNT, CDR2 YENEEA. CDR3 sequence reads: CASNTPGLAYYNEQFF. The DNA of the CDR3 is TGTGCCAGCAACACACCGGGACTAGCGTACTACAATGAGCAGTTCTTC.

The chain employs TRBV2 and TRBJ2-7; 9 nucleotides line up with TRBD2. CDR1 SNHLY and CDR2 FYNNEI come from the germline V gene. Germline trimming cut 7 bases from V and 11 bases from J; bases unmatched to any gene: 18. The CDR3 length is 15 residues. In nucleotides, the CDR3 is TGTGCCAGCACCGGCGGATGGGGCGGGAGGGCGTTGGAGTACTTC. Protein sequence: CASTGGWGGRALEYF.

This clone was found a few times. The rearrangement uses TRBV4-1 and TRBJ2-5; D remains ambiguous. In germline, CDR1 is MGHRA, CDR2 YSYEKL. There are 13 residues in the CDR3. V was trimmed by 5 bases and J by 5 bases, leaving 12 bases between them. Written as DNA, the CDR3 is TGCGCCAGCAGCTACACGCAGTGGGAGACCCAGTACTTC. Its translation is CASSYTQWETQYF.